These 29 T cell receptor beta chains originate from one sample sequenced in a study of T-cell memory formation after mild COVID-19. TCRdb processed the 5' RACE reads anew with MiXCR; each CDR3 protein has one entry. The repertoire holds 400,000 or so distinct CDR3 sequences, around 18% seen once, with 7.5% to 9.5% in the top ten. The sequenced material came from PBMCs or a T cell subset sorted from them (not recorded which). Receptors were obtained from an adult woman who had mild COVID-19 (a few samples of this study predate the infection). Cell type and time point are not known.

This clonotype has only a few counts. The chain employs TRBV18 and TRBJ1-2; no definite D call. The CDR3 contains 14 residues. V was shortened by 5 bases and J by 4 bases, with 14 bases between the two germline ends. Germline V gene lookup returns CDR1 KGHSH and CDR2 LQKENI. CDR3 nucleotides: TGTGCCAGCTCATCAAAGGCCCGGAGCTATGGCTACACCTTC. Translating it yields CASSSKARSYGYTF.

The V call is TRBV5-6, the J call TRBJ1-3; 7 bases map to TRBD1. CDR1 is SGHDT, CDR2 YYEEEE, per germline. CDR3 length: 17 amino acids. V was clipped by 4 bases and J by 0 bases; unmatched bases: 10. The DNA of the CDR3 is TGTGCCAGCAGCAATGACAGGGATGGTGTCTCTGGAAACACCATATATTTT. The encoded protein is CASSNDRDGVSGNTIYF.

There are many counts of this clonotype. V gene TRBV6-2 or TRBV6-3 combines with J gene TRBJ2-2; 8 positions agree with TRBD1. Unmatched junction bases numbered 3, after V lost 0 bases and J lost 6 bases. The CDR3 is made up of 15 amino acids. CDR1 and CDR2 (germline): MNHEY, SVGEGT. The CDR3 region has the DNA TGTGCCAGCAGTTACTCGACACAGGGGGCCGGGGAGCTGTTTTTT. This encodes CASSYSTQGAGELFF.

The CDR3 DNA is TGTGCCAGCACCCCGCAGGGACGGCCGAGGGAGCAGTACTTC. It is translated as CASTPQGRPREQYF. This chain joins TRBV12-3 or TRBV12-4 and TRBJ2-7, with D possibly called TRBD1 or TRBD2 (5 bases each). Trimming removed 7 bases at V and 7 bases at J, with 20 bases between. The CDR3 consists of 14 residues.

The sample holds many counts of this clonotype. The genes are TRBV14 and TRBJ1-2; D not resolved. Trimming took 0 bases from V and 3 from J, leaving 8 bases between them. This CDR3 has 14 amino acids. In germline, CDR1 is SGHDN, CDR2 FVKESK. CDR3 bases: TGTGCCAGCAGCCAAGATTGGGGTGACTATGGCTACACCTTC. Translating gives CASSQDWGDYGYTF.

The rearrangement uses TRBV15 and TRBJ2-3; D may be TRBD1 (5 bases). Trimming shortened V by 6 bases and J by 4 bases, and 8 bases separated the two germline ends. This CDR3 contains 12 residues. Germline CDR1 and CDR2: LNHNV and YYDKDF (reference sequence). The CDR3, as DNA: TGTGCCACCAGAAGGGGATCAGATACGCAGTATTTT. This translates into CATRRGSDTQYF.

The chain links TRBV28 to TRBJ1-2, with D possibly matching TRBD1 (5 bases). V lost 1 base and J lost 1, with 7 bases in between. The CDR3 has 14 residues. Germline-derived CDR1 and CDR2 are MDHEN and SYDVKM. The CDR3 DNA is TGTGCCAGCAGTTTATATGGGGGTAACTATGGCTACACCTTC. Translated: CASSLYGGNYGYTF.

The rearrangement joins TRBV5-1 to TRBJ2-1; tentative D call: TRBD1 (5 bases). The CDR3 is 15 amino acids. CDR1 is SGHRS and CDR2 is YFSETQ in the germline V gene. V gave up 0 bases and J gave up 8 bases, with 15 bases separating them. CDR3 protein: CASSLGGRVSDEQFF. DNA of the CDR3: TGCGCCAGCAGCTTGGGTGGCAGGGTATCCGATGAGCAGTTCTTC.

This chain connects TRBV20-1 to TRBJ2-7; no reliable D call. Germline assignment: CDR1 DFQATT and CDR2 SNEGSKA (reference sequence). The CDR3 runs to 17 residues. V lost 1 base to trimming and J lost 0 bases, with 19 bases between them. The CDR3 sequence is CSARVGTYMLGSYEQYF. The CDR3 DNA follows: TGCAGTGCTAGAGTGGGAACTTATATGCTCGGCTCCTACGAGCAGTACTTC.

The rearrangement uses TRBV12-5 and TRBJ2-7; D possibly corresponds to TRBD1 (6 bases). Germline V gene data show CDR1 as LGHNT and CDR2 as FRNRAP. The CDR3 covers 13 residues. V gave up 7 bases and J gave up 8 bases, with 18 bases separating them. In DNA form, the CDR3 reads TGTGCTAGTGCCTCTTCAGGGGTGGCTCAGCAGTACTTC. Protein sequence: CASASSGVAQQYF.

This clonotype has only a few counts. The gene calls are TRBV2 and TRBJ2-5, with 15 bases that match TRBD2. J was trimmed by 6 bases and V by 5 bases; bases with no gene match: 4. CDR1 is SNHLY, CDR2 FYNNEI, per germline. CDR3 length: 15 residues. The DNA for the CDR3 is TGTGCCAGCAGTCAGGGACTAGCGGGAGGAAAGACCCAGTACTTC. Residues: CASSQGLAGGKTQYF.

The table lists this clonotype with a few counts. This rearrangement joins TRBV24-1 to TRBJ2-5; D ambiguous. CDR1 and CDR2 from the germline V gene are KGHDR and SFDVKD. This CDR3 is built from 18 residues. The ends were cut back, 2 bases at V and 0 bases at J, with 18 bases in the middle. The CDR3 loop is CATSDSDRVPRYQETQYF. For the CDR3, the DNA is TGTGCCACCAGTGATTCTGACCGGGTACCACGCTACCAAGAGACCCAGTACTTC.

This chain joins TRBV9 and TRBJ2-1; 12 bases map to TRBD2. This CDR3 is 15 amino acids long. Trimming cost V 3 bases and J 3 bases; bases outside gene matches: 1. CDR1 is SGDLS and CDR2 is YYNGEE in the germline V gene. The CDR3 nucleotides are TGTGCCAGCAGCGGGACTAGCGGGAACTACAATGAGCAGTTCTTC. Translating it yields CASSGTSGNYNEQFF.

CDR3 loop: CASSLEPQPSTEAFF. In DNA, the CDR3 is TGCGCCAGCAGCTTGGAGCCCCAACCAAGCACTGAAGCTTTCTTT. The chain recombines TRBV5-1 with TRBJ1-1; no clear D gene. This CDR3 region has 15 residues. Trimming pared 0 bases from V and 4 bases from J, leaving 13 bases between. Germline lookup yields CDR1 SGHRS and CDR2 YFSETQ.

This clonotype was seen only a few times. V and J are TRBV7-3 and TRBJ2-1; D is possibly TRBD2 (7 bases). This CDR3 is 14 amino acids long. V was trimmed by 5 bases and J by 8 bases, leaving 16 bases between them. Germline V gene data show CDR1 as SGHTA and CDR2 as FQGTGA. CDR3 sequence: CASSEGGGPYEQFF. The CDR3 nucleotides read TGTGCCAGCAGCGAAGGGGGAGGGCCCTATGAGCAGTTCTTC.

This clonotype has only a few counts. This chain links TRBV27 with TRBJ2-7; no clear D gene. This CDR3 has 15 residues. V was trimmed by 5 bases and J by 0 bases, leaving 14 bases between them. Germline V gives CDR1 MNHEY, CDR2 SMNVEV (reference sequence). CDR3 sequence: CASSPSPDGSYEQYF. In nucleotides, the CDR3 is TGTGCCAGCAGTCCAAGCCCCGACGGCTCCTACGAGCAGTACTTC.

A few counts support this clonotype. The chain couples TRBV6-5 to TRBJ1-1, with TRBD1 matching over 9 bases. The germline gives CDR1 MNHEY, CDR2 SVGAGI. This CDR3 region has 15 residues. J gave up 1 base and V 6 bases, and 6 bases lay outside the gene matches. The CDR3 loop is CASRASTGGNTEAFF. Written as DNA, the CDR3 is TGTGCCAGCAGGGCATCGACAGGGGGGAACACTGAAGCTTTCTTT.

This clonotype was found a few times. This chain uses TRBV6-5 with TRBJ2-1; 7 bases map to TRBD1. V shed 3 bases, J shed 6 bases, and the junction held 5 bases outside the gene matches. This CDR3 has 14 amino acids. The germline V gene encodes CDR1 MNHEY and CDR2 SVGAGI. CDR3 in amino acids: CASSYAQGSNEQFF. The CDR3 DNA reads TGTGCCAGCAGTTATGCACAGGGGAGCAATGAGCAGTTCTTC.

The sample holds many counts of this clonotype. The gene calls are TRBV6-6 and TRBJ2-5, with TRBD1 identical over 7 bases. The CDR3 has 14 amino acids. Trimming cost V 2 bases and J 5 bases; bases outside gene matches: 5. Germline CDR1 MNHNY, CDR2 SVGAGI (reference sequence). The CDR3 nucleotides read TGTGCCAGCAGTTACGGCAGGGGGTCTGAGACCCAGTACTTC. Translation: CASSYGRGSETQYF.

The V gene is TRBV5-1, the J gene TRBJ1-1; 10 bases agree with TRBD1. The CDR3 runs to 15 residues. V shed 0 bases, J shed 5 bases, and the junction held 4 bases outside the gene matches. Germline CDR1 reads SGHRS; CDR2 reads YFSETQ. The CDR3 spells CASSLGDRGKTEAFF. CDR3 nucleotides: TGCGCCAGCAGCTTGGGGGACAGGGGTAAAACTGAAGCTTTCTTT.

V usage is TRBV2 and J usage is TRBJ2-7; a possible D gene is TRBD1 (5 bases). From germline, CDR1 is SNHLY and CDR2 FYNNEI. Trimming removed 4 bases at V and 3 bases at J, with 19 bases between. The CDR3 contains 16 residues. The CDR3 DNA follows: TGTGCCAGCAGTGTGACGGGCAGGGAAACATTCTACGAGCAGTACTTC. Protein: CASSVTGRETFYEQYF.

This clonotype was counted a few times. The chain employs TRBV27 and TRBJ2-7, with D maybe TRBD1 (6 bases). CDR3 length equals 13 residues. With 5 bases removed from V and 6 bases from J, the gap between germline ends came to 14 bases. Germline CDR1 and CDR2: MNHEY and SMNVEV (reference sequence). For the CDR3, the DNA is TGTGCCAGCAGTCCGGGGACAATTACCGAGCAGTACTTC. Protein: CASSPGTITEQYF.

This clonotype was found a few times. The chain uses TRBV9 and TRBJ1-2, with D hard to call. The germline V gene has CDR1 SGDLS and CDR2 YYNGEE. The CDR3 totals 14 residues. V dropped 1 base and J dropped 8 bases, with 15 bases sitting between them. Here the CDR3 DNA reads TGTGCCAGCAGCGTAAGCTATAGGGCTGAGGGCTACACCTTC. Protein product: CASSVSYRAEGYTF.

The chain is built from TRBV5-6 and TRBJ2-7, with TRBD1 matching over 8 bases. Per the germline V gene, CDR1 is SGHDT and CDR2 is YYEEEE. Unmatched junction bases numbered 3, after V lost 0 bases and J lost 7 bases. CDR3 length: 13 amino acids. The CDR3 spells CASSLGTGMEQYF. The CDR3 DNA reads as TGTGCCAGCAGCTTGGGGACAGGGATGGAGCAGTACTTC.

This chain uses TRBV12-3 or TRBV12-4 with TRBJ2-7, with D perhaps assigned TRBD1 or TRBD2 (5 bases each). V gave up 2 bases and J gave up 2 bases, with 13 bases separating them. CDR3 size: 15 residues. The CDR3 sequence: CASSLMDTSTYEQYF. The CDR3 DNA reads as TGTGCCAGCAGTTTAATGGACACTAGTACCTACGAGCAGTACTTC.

This clonotype has just one count. This sequence joins TRBV7-3 and TRBJ1-1, with no clear D. The germline V and J ends were trimmed by 1 base and 6 bases, with 12 bases remaining between them. CDR1 and CDR2 (germline): SGHTA, FQGTGA. The CDR3 covers 14 residues. The CDR3 loop reads CASSLNGPGAEAFF. CDR3 DNA sequence: TGTGCCAGCAGCTTAAACGGCCCTGGTGCTGAAGCTTTCTTT.

This clonotype was seen a handful of times. The chain is built from TRBV4-2 and TRBJ2-1, with 9 bases aligning to TRBD2. V lost 0 bases and J lost 6; bases outside the gene matches: 12. This CDR3 spans 18 amino acids. Germline V gene sequence: CDR1 LGHNA, CDR2 YNFKEQ. For the CDR3, the DNA is TGTGCCAGCAGCCAAGATCCCATACTAGCGGGTTTTGCCAATGAGCAGTTCTTC. Amino acids: CASSQDPILAGFANEQFF.

This clonotype was seen ten or more times. This rearrangement joins TRBV7-9 to TRBJ2-1; 8 nucleotides agree with TRBD2. This CDR3 is built from 15 residues. The ends lost 5 bases at V and 4 bases at J; junction bases unmatched: 7. Looked up from germline, CDR1 is SEHNR and CDR2 is FQNEAQ (reference sequence). The CDR3 coding sequence is TGTGCCAGCAGCCCAGCGGGAGCGCGGTACAATGAGCAGTTCTTC. This translates into CASSPAGARYNEQFF.

The CDR3 nucleotides are TGCAGCGTTACGTCCGGGACGGTGAACACTGAAGCTTTCTTT. This codes for CSVTSGTVNTEAFF. This chain connects TRBV29-1 to TRBJ1-1, with D maybe TRBD1 (5 bases). This CDR3 comprises 14 residues. Germline loops: CDR1 SQVTM, CDR2 ANQGSEA. V lost 5 bases to trimming and J lost 0 bases, with 13 bases between them.